Listed below are T cell receptor beta chains from one sample, sequenced in a study of cytomegalovirus exposure and HLA in healthy donors. Assay used: immunoSEQ multiplex PCR; TCRdb lists only in-frame clones, some missing. The sample carries approximately 100,000 clones, 73% recorded once. Sequencing used PBMCs. The receptor set was obtained from a man in his forties in good health and CMV-seronegative. The CDR3 runs from the conserved cysteine through the conserved F or W. A D gene is named only where the DNA matches it firmly. Only part of the rows carry a size: once, few, many, or a class if the clone is expanded.

clone_size	d_call	j_call	v_call	cdr3_aa	cdr3_nt
few	-	TRBJ1-1	TRBV4-2	CASSHSTDTEAFF	TGTGCCAGCAGCCACTCGACAGACACTGAAGCTTTCTTT
-	-	TRBJ2-1	TRBV5-1	CASSLGLASLNEQFF	TGCGCCAGCAGCTTGGGTCTAGCATCGCTCAATGAGCAGTTCTTC
few	-	TRBJ2-2	TRBV4-1	CASSQVGGSGELFF	TGCGCCAGCAGCCAAGTTGGCGGGTCCGGGGAGCTGTTTTTT
-	-	TRBJ2-6	TRBV10-3	CAIMRVTGSGANVLTF	TGTGCCATCATGAGAGTCACGGGTTCTGGGGCCAACGTCCTGACTTTC
-	-	TRBJ1-6	TRBV5-4	CASSLEVGGRNSPLHF	TGTGCCAGCAGCTTGGAGGTCGGGGGACGGAATTCACCCCTCCACTTT
-	-	TRBJ1-6	TRBV5-4	CASTRQGPSSYNSPLHF	TGTGCCAGCACCCGTCAGGGCCCGAGCTCCTATAATTCACCCCTCCACTTT
-	-	TRBJ1-5	TRBV4-1	CASSLGRGDQPQHF	TGCGCCAGCAGCCTGGGACGGGGGGATCAGCCCCAGCATTTT
-	TRBD1	TRBJ2-3	TRBV9	CASSVAQGASDTQYF	TGTGCCAGCAGCGTAGCACAGGGGGCCTCAGATACGCAGTATTTT
-	-	TRBJ2-3	TRBV5-1	CASSLGTSTDTQYF	TGCGCCAGCAGCTTGGGGACTAGCACAGATACGCAGTATTTT
few	-	TRBJ2-1	TRBV4-3	CASSRITGTNEQFF	TGCGCCAGCAGCCGGATTACCGGGACAAACGAGCAGTTCTTC
-	TRBD1	TRBJ1-5	TRBV6-6	CASTGQEYQPQHF	TGTGCCAGCACGGGACAGGAATATCAGCCCCAGCATTTT
-	TRBD1	TRBJ1-2	TRBV2	CASSEGGQLYGYTF	TGTGCCAGCAGTGAAGGGGGACAGCTCTATGGCTACACCTTC
-	-	TRBJ1-2	TRBV7-9	CASSLVTSYGYTF	TGTGCCAGCAGCTTAGTTACGAGCTATGGCTACACCTTC
-	-	TRBJ2-3	TRBV4-3	CASSQNFRDTQYF	TGCGCCAGCAGCCAAAATTTTAGAGATACGCAGTATTTT
once	TRBD1	TRBJ1-6	TRBV7-2	CASTPQGAGSPLHF	TGTGCCAGCACACCTCAGGGGGCAGGTTCACCCCTCCACTTT
-	TRBD2	TRBJ2-1	TRBV7-3	CASSSLASGDNEQFF	TGTGCCAGCAGCTCCCTGGCGAGCGGGGACAATGAGCAGTTCTTC
-	-	TRBJ1-1	TRBV5-5	CASSLSPRQPAGGTEAFF	TGTGCCAGCAGCTTATCTCCGCGGCAGCCCGCCGGTGGCACTGAAGCTTTCTTT
-	TRBD1	TRBJ2-5	TRBV4-2	CASSQGTGAETQYF	TGTGCCAGCAGCCAAGGGACAGGGGCAGAGACCCAGTACTTC
-	TRBD1	TRBJ2-7	TRBV7-2	CASSDRGFIYEQYF	TGTGCCAGCAGCGACAGGGGTTTTATCTACGAGCAGTACTTC
-	-	TRBJ1-2	TRBV7-9	CASSSRRDRSFGYTF	TGTGCCAGCAGCTCACGGAGAGACAGAAGTTTTGGCTACACCTTC
-	-	TRBJ1-3	TRBV5-1	CASSWDSHSGNTIYF	TGCGCCAGCAGCTGGGACTCTCACTCTGGAAACACCATATATTTT
-	TRBD2	TRBJ2-5	TRBV7-2	CASSSKATSFQETQYF	TGTGCCAGCAGCTCCAAGGCGACTAGCTTTCAAGAGACCCAGTACTTC
-	-	TRBJ1-5	TRBV7-2	CASSLETGFNQPQHF	TGTGCCAGCAGCTTAGAGACAGGCTTCAATCAGCCCCAGCATTTT
-	-	TRBJ1-2	TRBV4-1	CASSSNVARDYGYTF	TGCGCCAGCAGCTCGAACGTGGCCCGGGACTATGGCTACACCTTC
-	TRBD1	TRBJ1-1	TRBV6-5	CASSYGQVNTEAFF	TGTGCCAGCAGTTACGGACAGGTGAACACTGAAGCTTTCTTT
few	TRBD2	TRBJ2-5	TRBV5-1	CASSLRLAGGHILTQYF	TGCGCCAGCAGCTTGCGACTAGCGGGGGGCCATATCCTGACCCAGTACTTC
few	-	TRBJ2-1	TRBV5-6	CASSPSTGIWGSYNEQFF	TGTGCCAGCAGTCCCTCCACCGGGATTTGGGGCTCCTACAATGAGCAGTTCTTC
few	TRBD1	TRBJ1-4	TRBV6-5	CASSSTGVGKLFF	TGTGCCAGCAGTTCCACAGGGGTCGGAAAACTGTTTTTT
few	TRBD2	TRBJ2-7	TRBV10-2	CASSHQTSGVSYEQYF	TGCGCCAGCAGTCACCAGACTAGCGGGGTCTCCTACGAGCAGTACTTC